Listed below are T cell receptor beta chains from one sample, sequenced in a study of cytomegalovirus exposure and HLA in healthy donors. Assay used: immunoSEQ multiplex PCR; TCRdb lists only in-frame clones, some missing. The sample shows fewer than 200,000 clones, more than 70% of them seen only once. The source material was PBMCs. The receptors shown here come from a male donor in good health and CMV-seronegative. Both conserved end residues are part of each CDR3. The D gene is left open where the match is weak. Clone size is stated in some rows and not others, as once, few, many or a class when expanded.

j_call | d_call | clone_size | v_call | cdr3_nt | cdr3_aa
TRBJ2-7 | TRBD2 | - | TRBV7-2 | TGTGCCAGCAGCCCGAGCGGGACTAGCGGGGGGGCCAACGAGCAGTACTTC | CASSPSGTSGGANEQYF
TRBJ2-1 | - | - | TRBV7-2 | TGTGCCAGCGGGGAGAAGGGTGAGCAGTTCTTC | CASGEKGEQFF
TRBJ2-7 | - | - | TRBV10-1 | TGCGCCAGCAGTGAGTCGGAGGGGTACGAGCAGTACTTC | CASSESEGYEQYF
TRBJ2-3 | TRBD1 | few | TRBV11-3 | TGTGCCAGCAGCCCGCGACAGGGGGCCAACACAGATACGCAGTATTTT | CASSPRQGANTDTQYF
TRBJ2-1 | TRBD2 | - | TRBV4-3 | TGCGCCAGCAGCCCGCAGGCGGGAGGGAGGGAGCAGTTCTTC | CASSPQAGGREQFF
TRBJ2-7 | - | - | TRBV6-1 | TGTGCCCACAATCAGGGTTCCTCCCCGGCCTACGAGCAGTACTTC | CAHNQGSSPAYEQYF
TRBJ2-1 | - | - | TRBV7-9 | TGTGCCAGCAGCTTAGCGGAAGCGTACAATGAGCAGTTCTTC | CASSLAEAYNEQFF
TRBJ2-7 | - | few | TRBV6-5 | TGTGCCAGCAGTGGGAGACAGGCCTACGAGCAGTACTTC | CASSGRQAYEQYF
TRBJ1-2 | - | - | TRBV5-6 | TGTGCCAGCAGCTTGGACCTCACAGGGTTCTATGGCTACACCTTC | CASSLDLTGFYGYTF
TRBJ1-1 | - | - | TRBV7-9 | TGTGCCAGCAGCTTACAGGGGTCCACTGAAGCTTTCTTT | CASSLQGSTEAFF
TRBJ1-6 | - | - | TRBV5-4 | TGTGCCAGCAGCAATAATCAGGGTGGGACACCCCTCCACTTT | CASSNNQGGTPLHF
TRBJ1-4 | - | - | TRBV5-6 | TGTGCCAGCAGCTTGTATCGCCAGGGGATTAATGAAAAACTGTTTTTT | CASSLYRQGINEKLFF
TRBJ2-1 | - | - | TRBV5-1 | TGCGCCAGCAGCTTGGGAGGGGGGGGATGGAATGAGCAGTTCTTC | CASSLGGGGWNEQFF
TRBJ2-2 | - | - | TRBV18 | TGTGCCAGCTCACTTGGGCAAACAAACACCGGGGAGCTGTTTTTT | CASSLGQTNTGELFF
TRBJ1-6 | - | - | TRBV9 | TGTGCCAGCAGCGTAGGCAGGGTATACCAAAATTCACCCCTCCACTTT | CASSVGRVYQNSPLHF
TRBJ1-3 | TRBD1 | - | TRBV4-1 | TGCGCCAGCAGCCGGGAGACAGGGCAAGGAAACACCATATATTTT | CASSRETGQGNTIYF
TRBJ2-7 | - | - | TRBV6-6 | TGTGCCAGCAGTTATGGTCTAGCGCCTTTCACCTACGAGCAGTACTTC | CASSYGLAPFTYEQYF
TRBJ2-3 | TRBD2 | - | TRBV5-5 | TGTGCCAGCAGCTTGAGTTTAGCGGGATCGGCTACGCAGTATTTT | CASSLSLAGSATQYF
TRBJ1-2 | TRBD1 | - | TRBV6-5 | TGTGCCAGCAGGGGGGACAGTCACTATGGCTACACCTTC | CASRGDSHYGYTF
TRBJ2-4 | - | - | TRBV6-5 | TGTGCCAGCAATGAGGCCGGTCGGTCAGTTCAGTACTTC | CASNEAGRSVQYF
TRBJ2-5 | - | - | TRBV29-1 | TGCAGCGTTGAAGATCATCGCAGGGTTAGGTTAGAGACCCAGTACTTC | CSVEDHRRVRLETQYF
TRBJ2-7 | TRBD2 | - | TRBV2 | TGTGCCAGCAGTTCGACTAGCGGGGGCGAGCAGTACTTC | CASSSTSGGEQYF
TRBJ1-6 | TRBD1 | - | TRBV6-5 | TGTGCCAGCAGTTCGACAGGGGGCTCACCCCTCCACTTT | CASSSTGGSPLHF
TRBJ2-2 | TRBD1 | - | TRBV19 | TGTGCCAGTAGGGGACAGGGGAACACCGGGGAGCTGTTTTTT | CASRGQGNTGELFF
TRBJ2-7 | TRBD2 | - | TRBV7-2 | TGTGCCAGCAGCCGTACTAGCGGGGGGCCCTCCTACGAGCAGTACTTC | CASSRTSGGPSYEQYF
TRBJ1-1 | - | - | TRBV25-1 | TGTGCCAGCAGTGATTTCAACAGTCCAAAGGGGACTTTCTTT | CASSDFNSPKGTFF
TRBJ1-2 | - | once | TRBV27 | TGTGCCAGCAGTTTACATCGGCCAGGGGAGGGGTATGGCTACACCTTC | CASSLHRPGEGYGYTF
TRBJ2-1 | - | - | TRBV29-1 | TGCAGCGCTGCCCTCAAGGTCGGGAATGAGCAGTTCTTC | CSAALKVGNEQFF
TRBJ2-7 | TRBD1 | - | TRBV27 | TGTGCCAGCAGCATCCAAACAGGGGGCATCTACGAGCAGTACTTC | CASSIQTGGIYEQYF
TRBJ2-1 | TRBD2 | - | TRBV19 | TGTGCCAGTAGTACCCGGGGGACTAGCGGGAACAATGAGCAGTTCTTC | CASSTRGTSGNNEQFF
TRBJ2-7 | TRBD2 | - | TRBV19 | TGTGCCAGTAGGGAGACTAGCGGGAGTAGCCACGAGCAGTACTTC | CASRETSGSSHEQYF
TRBJ2-1 | TRBD1 | few | TRBV5-1 | TGCGCCAGCAGCACCGGACAGGGCAATGAGCAGTTCTTC | CASSTGQGNEQFF
TRBJ1-1 | - | - | TRBV2 | TGTGCCAGCAGGGGGCCGGGACTACAGAACACTGAAGCTTTCTTT | CASRGPGLQNTEAFF
TRBJ2-7 | TRBD1 | - | TRBV7-9 | TGTTCCAGCTCCGGAAATAACAGGGGTAGGACCTACGAGCAGTACTTC | CSSSGNNRGRTYEQYF
TRBJ2-1 | - | - | TRBV25-1 | TGTGCCAGCAGTGGGAGCTCCTACAATGAGCAGTTCTTC | CASSGSSYNEQFF
TRBJ2-1 | TRBD2 | - | TRBV9 | TGTGCCAGCAGCGTACTCGCTGGGGGGGGAGTTGAAGAGCAGTTCTTC | CASSVLAGGGVEEQFF
TRBJ2-5 | TRBD1 | once | TRBV10-3 | TGTGCCATCAGCGGGACAGGGGTTGGGGAGACCCAGTACTTC | CAISGTGVGETQYF
TRBJ1-1 | - | once | TRBV19 | TGTGCCAGTAGTATAAGGAAGGGAGGGTCCACTGAAGCTTTCTTT | CASSIRKGGSTEAFF
TRBJ2-1 | TRBD1 | - | TRBV19 | TGTGCCAGTAGTATACGGGGACAGGGGGCAGGCAATGAGCAGTTCTTC | CASSIRGQGAGNEQFF
TRBJ1-2 | - | - | TRBV6-5 | TGTGCCAGCAGTTACTCGGGGGAGGGCTTACGTGGCTACACCTTC | CASSYSGEGLRGYTF
TRBJ2-1 | TRBD2 | once | TRBV11-3 | TGTGCCAGCAGCCTGCGGCTCCAGACTAGCGGGGATGGGGATGAGCAGTTCTTC | CASSLRLQTSGDGDEQFF
TRBJ1-4 | - | once | TRBV6-4 | TGTGCCGGAAGACAGGAAGGTAATGAAAAACTGTTTTTT | CAGRQEGNEKLFF
TRBJ2-5 | - | - | TRBV10-3 | TGTGCCATCAGTCCCAAGGGGCAGGAGACCCAGTACTTC | CAISPKGQETQYF
TRBJ1-1 | - | - | TRBV18 | TGTGCCAGCTCACCTAACGTAGGGTGGACTATCACTGAAGCTTTCTTT | CASSPNVGWTITEAFF
TRBJ2-1 | - | - | TRBV7-9 | TGTGCCAGCACCCCTAGCTCGGGGTACAATGAGCAGTTCTTC | CASTPSSGYNEQFF
TRBJ1-5 | - | - | TRBV23-1 | TGCGCCAGCAGTCGAAAGCGGGGGCGGAATCATCAGCCCCAGCATTTT | CASSRKRGRNHQPQHF
TRBJ2-7 | - | - | TRBV10-1 | TGCGCCAGCAGTGAGTCTAAGCAACACCGGGGCTACGAGCAGTACTTC | CASSESKQHRGYEQYF
TRBJ2-4 | - | - | TRBV18 | TGTGCCAGCTCACCCGACCCGGGACAAGGCAAAAACATTCAGTACTTC | CASSPDPGQGKNIQYF